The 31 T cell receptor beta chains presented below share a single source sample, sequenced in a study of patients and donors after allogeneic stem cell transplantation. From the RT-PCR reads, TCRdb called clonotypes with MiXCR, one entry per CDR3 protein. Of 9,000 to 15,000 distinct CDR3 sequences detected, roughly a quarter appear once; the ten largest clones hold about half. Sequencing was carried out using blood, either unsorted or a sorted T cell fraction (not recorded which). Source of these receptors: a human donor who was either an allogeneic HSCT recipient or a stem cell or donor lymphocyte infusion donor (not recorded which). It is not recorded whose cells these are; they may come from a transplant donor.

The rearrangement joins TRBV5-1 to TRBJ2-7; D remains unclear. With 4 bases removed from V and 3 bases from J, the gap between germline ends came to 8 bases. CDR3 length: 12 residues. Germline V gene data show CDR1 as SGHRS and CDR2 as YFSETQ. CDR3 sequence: CASSPDNYEQYF. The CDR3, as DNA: TGCGCCAGCAGCCCAGACAACTACGAGCAGTACTTC.

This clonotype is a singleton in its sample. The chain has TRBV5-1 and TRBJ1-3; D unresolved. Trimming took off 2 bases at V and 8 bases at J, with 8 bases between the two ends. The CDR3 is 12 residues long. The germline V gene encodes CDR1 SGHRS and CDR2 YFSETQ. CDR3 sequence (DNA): TGCGCCAGCAGCTTTTCGGGAGACACCATATATTTT. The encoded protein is CASSFSGDTIYF. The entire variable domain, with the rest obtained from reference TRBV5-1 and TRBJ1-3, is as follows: KAGVTQTPRYLIKTRGQQVTLSCSPISGHRSVSWYQQTPGQGLQFLFEYFSETQRNKGNFPGRFSGRQFSNSRSEMNVSTLELGDSALYLCASSFSGDTIYFGEGSWLTVV.

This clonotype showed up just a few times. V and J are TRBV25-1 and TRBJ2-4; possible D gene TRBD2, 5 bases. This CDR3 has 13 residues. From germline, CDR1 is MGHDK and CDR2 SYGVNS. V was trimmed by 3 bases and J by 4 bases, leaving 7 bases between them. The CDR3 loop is CASSDGVKNIQYF. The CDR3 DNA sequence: TGTGCCAGCAGTGACGGGGTAAAAAACATTCAGTACTTC.

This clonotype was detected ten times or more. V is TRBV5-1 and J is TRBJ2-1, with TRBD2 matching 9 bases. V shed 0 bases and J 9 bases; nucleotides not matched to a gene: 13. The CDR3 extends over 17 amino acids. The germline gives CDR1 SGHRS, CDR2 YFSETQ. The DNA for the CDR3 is TGCGCCAGCAGCTTGGAGGGCCTGCGGGAGGGCTACGGTGAGCAGTTCTTC. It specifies CASSLEGLREGYGEQFF. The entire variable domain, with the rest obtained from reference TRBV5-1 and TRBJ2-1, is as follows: KAGVTQTPRYLIKTRGQQVTLSCSPISGHRSVSWYQQTPGQGLQFLFEYFSETQRNKGNFPGRFSGRQFSNSRSEMNVSTLELGDSALYLCASSLEGLREGYGEQFFGPGTRLTVL.

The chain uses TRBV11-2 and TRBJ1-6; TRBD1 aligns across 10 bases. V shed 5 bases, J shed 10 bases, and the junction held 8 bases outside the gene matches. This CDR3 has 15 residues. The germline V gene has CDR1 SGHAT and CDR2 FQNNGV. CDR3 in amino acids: CASSPRTGGGSPLHF. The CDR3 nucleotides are TGTGCCAGCAGCCCTAGGACAGGGGGAGGCTCACCCCTCCACTTT.

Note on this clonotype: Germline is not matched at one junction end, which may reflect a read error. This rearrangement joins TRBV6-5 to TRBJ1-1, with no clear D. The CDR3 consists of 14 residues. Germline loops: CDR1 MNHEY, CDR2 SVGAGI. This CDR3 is CASSPLGGNTEVFF. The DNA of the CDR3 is TGTGCCAGCAGCCCTTTGGGCGGGAACACTGAAGTTTTCTTT.

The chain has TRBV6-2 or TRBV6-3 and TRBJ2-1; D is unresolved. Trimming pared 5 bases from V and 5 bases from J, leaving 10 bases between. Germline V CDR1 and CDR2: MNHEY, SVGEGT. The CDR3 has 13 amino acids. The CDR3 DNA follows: TGTGCCAGCAGTAGGCGGTTACACAATGAGCAGTTCTTC. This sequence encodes CASSRRLHNEQFF.

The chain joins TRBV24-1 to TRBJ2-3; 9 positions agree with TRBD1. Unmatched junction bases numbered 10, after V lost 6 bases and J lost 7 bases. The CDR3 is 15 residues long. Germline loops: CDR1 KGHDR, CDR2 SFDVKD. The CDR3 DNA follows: TGTGCCACCAGTCCCCCGGGACAGGGTAGGAATACGCAGTATTTT. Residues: CATSPPGQGRNTQYF.

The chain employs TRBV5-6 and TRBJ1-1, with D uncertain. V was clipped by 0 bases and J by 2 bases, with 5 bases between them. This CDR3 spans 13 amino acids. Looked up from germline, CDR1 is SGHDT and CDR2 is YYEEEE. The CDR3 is CASSLASNTEAFF. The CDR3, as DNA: TGTGCCAGCAGCTTGGCCTCCAACACTGAAGCTTTCTTT.

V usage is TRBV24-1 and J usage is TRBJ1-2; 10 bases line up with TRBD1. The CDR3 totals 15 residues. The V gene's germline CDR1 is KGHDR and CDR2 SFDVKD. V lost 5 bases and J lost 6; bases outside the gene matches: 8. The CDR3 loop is CATSGCWTGGHGYTF. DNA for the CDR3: TGTGCCACCAGTGGCTGCTGGACAGGGGGACATGGCTACACCTTC.

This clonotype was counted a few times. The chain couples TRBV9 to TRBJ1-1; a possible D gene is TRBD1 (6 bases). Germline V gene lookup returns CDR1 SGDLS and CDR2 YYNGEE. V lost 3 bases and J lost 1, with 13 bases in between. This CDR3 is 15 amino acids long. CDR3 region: CASSETGHSNTEAFF. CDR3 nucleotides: TGTGCCAGCAGCGAAACGGGACATTCGAACACTGAAGCTTTCTTT.

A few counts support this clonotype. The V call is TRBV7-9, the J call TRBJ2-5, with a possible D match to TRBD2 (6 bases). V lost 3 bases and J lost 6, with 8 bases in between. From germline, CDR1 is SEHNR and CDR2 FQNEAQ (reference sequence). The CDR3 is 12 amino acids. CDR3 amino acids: CASSLRGKTQYF. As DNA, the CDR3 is TGTGCCAGCAGCTTGCGGGGAAAGACCCAGTACTTC.

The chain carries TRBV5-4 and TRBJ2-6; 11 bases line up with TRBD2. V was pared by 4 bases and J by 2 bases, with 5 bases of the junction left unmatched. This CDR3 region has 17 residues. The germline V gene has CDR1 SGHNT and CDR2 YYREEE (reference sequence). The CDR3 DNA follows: TGTGCCAGCAGCCCAGGGACTAGCGGCGCTGGGGCCAACGTCCTGACTTTC. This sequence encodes CASSPGTSGAGANVLTF.

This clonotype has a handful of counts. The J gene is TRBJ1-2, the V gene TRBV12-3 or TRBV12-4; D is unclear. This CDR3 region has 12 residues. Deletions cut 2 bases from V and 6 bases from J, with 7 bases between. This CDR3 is CASSLWADGYTF. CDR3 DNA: TGTGCCAGCAGTTTATGGGCGGATGGCTACACCTTC.

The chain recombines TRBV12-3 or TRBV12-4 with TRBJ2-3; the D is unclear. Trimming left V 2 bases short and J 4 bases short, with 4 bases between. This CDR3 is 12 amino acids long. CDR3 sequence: CASSLRSDTQYF. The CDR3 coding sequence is TGTGCCAGCAGTTTAAGATCAGATACGCAGTATTTT.

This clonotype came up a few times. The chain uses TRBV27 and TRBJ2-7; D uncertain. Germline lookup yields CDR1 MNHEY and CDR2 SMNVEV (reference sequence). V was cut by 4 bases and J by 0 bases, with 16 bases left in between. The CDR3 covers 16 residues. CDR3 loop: CASSSSSFAPSYEQYF. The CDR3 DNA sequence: TGTGCCAGCAGTTCTTCTAGTTTCGCCCCCTCCTACGAGCAGTACTTC.

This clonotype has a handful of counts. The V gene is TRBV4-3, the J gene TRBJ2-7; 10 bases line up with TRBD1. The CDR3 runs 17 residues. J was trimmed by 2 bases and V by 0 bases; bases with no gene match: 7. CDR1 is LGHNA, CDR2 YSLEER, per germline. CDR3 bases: TGCGCCAGCAGCCAAGACACCGGGACAGGGGACACCTACGAGCAGTACTTC. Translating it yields CASSQDTGTGDTYEQYF.

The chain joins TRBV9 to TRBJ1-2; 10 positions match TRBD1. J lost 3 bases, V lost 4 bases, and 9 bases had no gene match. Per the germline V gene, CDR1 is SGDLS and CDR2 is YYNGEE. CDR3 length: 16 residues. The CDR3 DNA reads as TGTGCCAGCAGCTCCACGACAGGGGGCGCGTACTATGGCTACACCTTC. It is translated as CASSSTTGGAYYGYTF.

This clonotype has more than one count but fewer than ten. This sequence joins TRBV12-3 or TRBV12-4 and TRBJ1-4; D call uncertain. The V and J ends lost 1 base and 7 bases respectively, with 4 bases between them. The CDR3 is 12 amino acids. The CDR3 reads CASSLVVEKLFF. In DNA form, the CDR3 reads TGTGCCAGCAGTTTAGTCGTTGAAAAACTGTTTTTT.

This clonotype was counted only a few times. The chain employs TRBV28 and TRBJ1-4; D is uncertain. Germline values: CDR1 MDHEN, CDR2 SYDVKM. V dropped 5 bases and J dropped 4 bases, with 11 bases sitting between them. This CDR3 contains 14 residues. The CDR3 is CASSHRGGNEKLFF. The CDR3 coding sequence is TGTGCCAGCAGTCACCGAGGAGGTAATGAAAAACTGTTTTTT.

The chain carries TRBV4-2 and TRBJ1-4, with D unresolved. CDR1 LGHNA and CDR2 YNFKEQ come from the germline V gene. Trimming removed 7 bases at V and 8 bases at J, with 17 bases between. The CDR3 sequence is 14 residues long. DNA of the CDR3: TGTGCCAGCAATGAAGGGCGGCCTAGCGAAAAACTGTTTTTT. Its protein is CASNEGRPSEKLFF.

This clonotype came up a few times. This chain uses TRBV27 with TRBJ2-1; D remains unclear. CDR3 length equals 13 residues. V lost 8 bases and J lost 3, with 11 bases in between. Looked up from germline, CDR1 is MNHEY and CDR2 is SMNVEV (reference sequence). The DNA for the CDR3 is TGTGCCAGCTCACCCGGGTTCTACAATGAGCAGTTCTTC. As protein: CASSPGFYNEQFF.

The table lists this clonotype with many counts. CDR3 region: CSALGLAGASDTQYF. In nucleotides, the CDR3 is TGCAGTGCCCTAGGACTAGCGGGAGCCTCAGATACGCAGTATTTT. The V gene is TRBV20-1, the J gene TRBJ2-3; 13 bases line up with TRBD2. Germline trimming cut 6 bases from V and 4 bases from J; bases unmatched to any gene: 7. Germline V gene lookup returns CDR1 DFQATT and CDR2 SNEGSKA (reference sequence). The length of the CDR3 is 15 residues.

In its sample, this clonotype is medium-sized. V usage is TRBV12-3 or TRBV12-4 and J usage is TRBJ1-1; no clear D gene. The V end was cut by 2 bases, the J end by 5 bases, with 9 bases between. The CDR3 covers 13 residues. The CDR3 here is CASSLLGLTEAFF. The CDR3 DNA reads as TGTGCCAGCAGTTTATTAGGCTTGACTGAAGCTTTCTTT.

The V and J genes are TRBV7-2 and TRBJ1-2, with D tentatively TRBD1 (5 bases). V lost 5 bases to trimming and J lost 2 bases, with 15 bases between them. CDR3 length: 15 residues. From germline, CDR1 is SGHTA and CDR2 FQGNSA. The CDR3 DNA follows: TGTGCCAGCAGCGGGGGTCCCCTGGCCAACTATGGCTACACCTTC. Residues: CASSGGPLANYGYTF.

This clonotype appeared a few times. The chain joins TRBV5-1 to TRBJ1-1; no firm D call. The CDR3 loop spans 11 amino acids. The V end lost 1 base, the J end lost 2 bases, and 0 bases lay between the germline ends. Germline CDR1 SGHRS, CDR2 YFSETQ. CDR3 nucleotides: TGCGCCAGCAGCTTGAACACTGAAGCTTTCTTT. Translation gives CASSLNTEAFF.

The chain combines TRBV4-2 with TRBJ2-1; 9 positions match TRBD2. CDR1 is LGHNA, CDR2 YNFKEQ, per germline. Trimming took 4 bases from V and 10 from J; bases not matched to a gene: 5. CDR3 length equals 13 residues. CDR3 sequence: CASSPRLAEEQFF. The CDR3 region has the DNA TGTGCCAGCAGCCCTCGACTAGCGGAAGAGCAGTTCTTC.

CDR3 in DNA: TGCAGCGTTGAAGATAGGGCAGGAGCTCCTACGGGCTCCTACGAGCAGTACTTC. Residues: CSVEDRAGAPTGSYEQYF. This chain connects TRBV29-1 to TRBJ2-7; D remains ambiguous. The CDR3 covers 18 residues. V was clipped by 0 bases and J by 0 bases, with 21 bases between them. Germline assignment: CDR1 SQVTM and CDR2 ANQGSEA.

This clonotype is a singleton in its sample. Here the CDR3 DNA reads TGCGCCAGCAGCCAAGTCCCGGGACTAGGCCGCAATGAGCAGTTCTTC. It encodes CASSQVPGLGRNEQFF. J is TRBJ2-1 and V is TRBV4-3; 8 bases align to TRBD2. Germline trimming cut 1 base from V and 6 bases from J; bases unmatched to any gene: 8. CDR1 is LGHNA, CDR2 YSLEER, per germline. The CDR3 spans 16 residues.

The CDR3 nucleotides read TGTGCCAGCAGCACCGACCGGGAACGCACAGATACGCAGTATTTT. It translates to CASSTDRERTDTQYF. This chain joins TRBV9 and TRBJ2-3; tentatively, D is TRBD2 (5 bases). V was clipped by 4 bases and J by 1 base, with 13 bases between them. CDR1 and CDR2 (germline): SGDLS, YYNGEE. This CDR3 comprises 15 residues.

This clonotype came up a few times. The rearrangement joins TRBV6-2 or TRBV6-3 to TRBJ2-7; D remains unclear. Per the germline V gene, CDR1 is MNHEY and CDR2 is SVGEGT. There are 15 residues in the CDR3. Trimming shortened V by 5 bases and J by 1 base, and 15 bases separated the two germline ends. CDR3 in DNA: TGTGCCAGCAGTCCAGTCTTTTTTGCTTCCTACGAGCAGTACTTC. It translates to CASSPVFFASYEQYF.